This TCR beta chain was captured in a study of blood T cell repertoires in COVID-19. Across the study: Acute and convalescent COVID-19 specimens originated in the United States, Italy and Spain. T cells, B-cell-depleted T cells, or PBMCs provided the cDNA or gDNA that served as material.

The CDR3 spans 14 residues. V was clipped by 4 bases and J by 8 bases, with 20 bases between them. Per germline, CDR1 GTSNPN and CDR2 SVGIG (reference sequence). Assay used: immunoSEQ multiplex PCR; TCRdb lists only in-frame clones, some missing. This table holds some 70,000 clones, around 82% found once. The receptor's source is a man aged 55 to 70 with acute or convalescent COVID-19. V and J are TRBV30 and TRBJ1-2, with D hard to call. The material sequenced was peripheral blood. The CDR3 loop reads CAWNLPSGVRGYTF. CDR3 DNA sequence: TGTGCCTGGAACCTTCCTTCCGGGGTCCGAGGCTACACCTTC.